Each of the 7 T cell receptor beta chains below was sequenced from the same sample in a study of cytomegalovirus exposure and HLA in healthy donors. PCR employed 60 Vbeta and 13 Jbeta primers. Generated by immunoSEQ multiplex PCR, the TCRdb table keeps only in-frame clones and is missing some. Of some 95,000 clones listed, roughly 76% are singletons. Sequencing was done on a sample of PBMCs. Receptor source: a female donor in good health and CMV-seronegative.

The chain joins TRBV5-1 to TRBJ2-1, with a weak D call TRBD2 (6 bases). From germline, CDR1 is SGHRS and CDR2 YFSETQ. CDR3 length: 19 residues. V was shortened by 4 bases and J by 6 bases, with 29 bases between the two germline ends. DNA for the CDR3: TGCGCCAGCAGCCCCGCTCGGATTTCTGGGGGGAGGCTACGCAATGAGCAGTTCTTC. Translation gives CASSPARISGGRLRNEQFF.

This clone has a handful of counts. The V call is TRBV7-3, the J call TRBJ2-3, with TRBD2 identical over 11 bases. The CDR3 has 15 residues. Trimming at V came to 5 bases and at J to 4 bases, leaving 5 bases not matched to a gene. Looked up from germline, CDR1 is SGHTA and CDR2 is FQGTGA. The CDR3 coding sequence is TGTGCCAGCAGCCCGGGGACTAGCGGCCCAGATACGCAGTATTTT. This sequence encodes CASSPGTSGPDTQYF.

The V and J genes are TRBV28 and TRBJ2-5, with TRBD2 matching 8 bases. V trimming: 5 bases; J trimming: 1 base; junction bases outside the gene matches: 3. Germline CDR1 is MDHEN and CDR2 is SYDVKM. This CDR3 comprises 14 residues. The CDR3 sequence: CASSTSGTQETQYF. The CDR3 DNA reads TGTGCCAGCAGTACTAGCGGCACCCAAGAGACCCAGTACTTC. The whole variable domain, remainder taken from reference TRBV28 and TRBJ2-5, is DVKVTQSSRYLVKRTGEKVFLECVQDMDHENMFWYRQDPGLGLRLIYFSYDVKMKEKGDIPEGYSVSREKKERFSLILESASTNQTSMYLCASSTSGTQETQYFGPGTRLLVL.

The V and J genes are TRBV6-5 and TRBJ2-3; TRBD2 aligns across 11 bases. Germline V gene sequence: CDR1 MNHEY, CDR2 SVGAGI. Losses at the gene ends were 2 bases for V and 6 bases for J; bases not matched to a gene: 4. This CDR3 region has 15 residues. The CDR3 sequence: CASSYEASGGDTQYF. CDR3 DNA sequence: TGTGCCAGCAGTTACGAGGCTAGCGGGGGGGATACGCAGTATTTT.

The chain is built from TRBV5-8 and TRBJ2-1, with unresolved D. V was cut by 1 base and J by 2 bases, with 13 bases left in between. Germline lookup yields CDR1 SGHTS and CDR2 YDEGEE. The CDR3 totals 16 residues. The CDR3 DNA is TGTGCCAGCAGCTTGAGAGCCCTTGAGCCCTACAATGAGCAGTTCTTC. The encoded protein is CASSLRALEPYNEQFF. Based on the CDR3 plus reference TRBV5-8 and TRBJ2-1, the full variable domain is EAGVTQSPTHLIKTRGQQATLRCSPISGHTSVYWYQQALGLGLQFLLWYDEGEERNRGNFPPRFSGRQFPNYSSELNVNALELEDSALYLCASSLRALEPYNEQFFGPGTRLTVL.

The chain employs TRBV14 and TRBJ2-3; 7 nucleotides align to TRBD2. Germline-derived CDR1 and CDR2 are SGHDN and FVKESK. Trimming removed 6 bases from V and 1 base from J; junction bases left unmatched: 10. This CDR3 has 16 residues. CDR3 region: CASSPIKTSRTDTQYF. The CDR3 DNA sequence: TGTGCCAGCAGTCCTATTAAGACTAGCCGCACAGATACGCAGTATTTT. Filled out from reference TRBV14 and TRBJ2-3, the complete variable domain reads EAGVTQFPSHSVIEKGQTVTLRCDPISGHDNLYWYRRVMGKEIKFLLHFVKESKQDESGMPNNRFLAERTGGTYSTLKVQPAELEDSGVYFCASSPIKTSRTDTQYFGPGTRLTVL.

This chain joins TRBV25-1 and TRBJ1-1; D possibly corresponds to TRBD1 (6 bases). V shed 4 bases and J shed 3 bases, with 9 bases lying between them. This CDR3 comprises 13 residues. In germline, CDR1 is MGHDK, CDR2 SYGVNS. The CDR3 DNA follows: TGTGCCAGCAGTGCCGGGGGGCACACTGAAGCTTTCTTT. It encodes CASSAGGHTEAFF.